This TCR beta chain was identified in a study of patients and donors after allogeneic stem cell transplantation (dated by TCRdb to 2018 to 2021). Germline trimming: 5 bases from V, 4 bases from J; junction bases outside gene matches: 6. The CDR3 has 16 amino acids, counting the end cysteine and phenylalanine. Only CDR3 DNA remains: 48 bases, in frame from the first base. From a lookup of the germline V gene (reference sequence), CDR1 and CDR2 are SEHNR and FQNEAQ. On this clonotype itself: What antigen it recognizes has not been identified. One base away there is no much larger clone; base qualities are not given.

Library creation used RT-PCR. The instrument was a NextSeq 550. TCRdb redid the processing of the public reads, applying fastp at Q25 and MiXCR, and retained in-frame beta chains. Rows are combined by CDR3 protein, so each entry shows the most common genes and DNA. This sample gives around 200,000 distinct CDR3 sequences in total; less than 50% of them show up just once. The ten biggest clones cover around a tenth of the sample. This TCR derives from a human donor who was either an allogeneic HSCT recipient or a stem cell or donor lymphocyte infusion donor (not recorded which). It is not recorded whose cells these are; they may come from a transplant donor. This receptor chain uses TRBV7-9 and TRBJ2-2; the junction holds 11 bases that match TRBD1. Material: blood, either unsorted or a sorted T cell fraction (not recorded which). The nucleotide sequence is given as TGTGCCAGCAGCCCCTGGACAGGGGGCGGCACCGGGGAGCTGTTTTTT. It codes for CASSPWTGGGTGELFF.